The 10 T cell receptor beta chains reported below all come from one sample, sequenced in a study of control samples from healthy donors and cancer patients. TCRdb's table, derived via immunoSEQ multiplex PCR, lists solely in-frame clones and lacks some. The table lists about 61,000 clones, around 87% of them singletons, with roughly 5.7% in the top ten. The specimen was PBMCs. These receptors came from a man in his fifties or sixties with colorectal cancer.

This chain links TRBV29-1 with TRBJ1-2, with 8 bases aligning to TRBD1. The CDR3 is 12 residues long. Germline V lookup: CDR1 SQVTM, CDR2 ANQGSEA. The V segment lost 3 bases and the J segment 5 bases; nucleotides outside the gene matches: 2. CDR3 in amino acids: CSVDRGPYGYTF. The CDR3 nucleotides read TGCAGCGTTGACAGGGGGCCGTATGGCTACACCTTC.

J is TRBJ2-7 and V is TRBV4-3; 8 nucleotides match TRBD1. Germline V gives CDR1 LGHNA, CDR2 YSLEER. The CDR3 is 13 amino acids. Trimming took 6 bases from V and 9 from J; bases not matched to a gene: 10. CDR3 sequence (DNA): TGCGCCAGCAGTTGGGACAGGTCCACGGTGCAGTACTTC. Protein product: CASSWDRSTVQYF.

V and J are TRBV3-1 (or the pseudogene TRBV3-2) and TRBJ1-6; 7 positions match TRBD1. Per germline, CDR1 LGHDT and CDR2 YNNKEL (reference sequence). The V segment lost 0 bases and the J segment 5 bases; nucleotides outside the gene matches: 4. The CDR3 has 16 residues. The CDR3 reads CASSQEIGGHNSPLHF. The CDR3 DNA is TGTGCCAGCAGCCAAGAGATAGGGGGCCATAATTCACCCCTCCACTTT.

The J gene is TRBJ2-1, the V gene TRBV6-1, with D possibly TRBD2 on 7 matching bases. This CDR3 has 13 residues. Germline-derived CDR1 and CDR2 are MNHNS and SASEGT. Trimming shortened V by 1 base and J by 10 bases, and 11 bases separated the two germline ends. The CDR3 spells CASSEDGGAEQFF. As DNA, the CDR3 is TGTGCCAGCAGTGAAGATGGGGGGGCCGAGCAGTTCTTC.

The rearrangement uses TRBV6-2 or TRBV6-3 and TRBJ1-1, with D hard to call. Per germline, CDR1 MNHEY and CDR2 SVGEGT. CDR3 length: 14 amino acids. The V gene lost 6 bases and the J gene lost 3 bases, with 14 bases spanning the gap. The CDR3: CASSPSQRYTEAFF. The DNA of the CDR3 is TGTGCCAGCAGCCCGTCCCAGCGGTACACTGAAGCTTTCTTT.

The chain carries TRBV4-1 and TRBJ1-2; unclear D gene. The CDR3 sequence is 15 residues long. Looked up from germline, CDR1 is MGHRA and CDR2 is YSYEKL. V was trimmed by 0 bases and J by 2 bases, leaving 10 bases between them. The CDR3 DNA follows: TGCGCCAGCAGCCAAGAACCCCAGCTGAACTATGGCTACACCTTC. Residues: CASSQEPQLNYGYTF.

The CDR3 spells CASSSWDPGGEQFF. CDR3 DNA sequence: TGTGCCAGCAGCTCCTGGGATCCGGGGGGTGAGCAGTTCTTC. This sequence joins TRBV11-2 and TRBJ2-1, with 7 bases fitting TRBD2. Germline CDR1 SGHAT, CDR2 FQNNGV. CDR3 size: 14 residues. The ends lost 4 bases at V and 9 bases at J; junction bases unmatched: 9.

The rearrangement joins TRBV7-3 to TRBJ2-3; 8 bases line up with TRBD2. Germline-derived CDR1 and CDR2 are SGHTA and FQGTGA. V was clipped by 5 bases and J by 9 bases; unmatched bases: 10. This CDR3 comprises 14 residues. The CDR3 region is CASSRTSSAFTQYF. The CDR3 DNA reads TGTGCCAGCAGCCGGACTAGCTCTGCTTTCACGCAGTATTTT.

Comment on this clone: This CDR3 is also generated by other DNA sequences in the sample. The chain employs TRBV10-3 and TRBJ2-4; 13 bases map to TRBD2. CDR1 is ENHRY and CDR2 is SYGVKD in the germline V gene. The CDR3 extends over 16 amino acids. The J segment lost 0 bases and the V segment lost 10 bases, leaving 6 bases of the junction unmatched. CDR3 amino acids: CARGGTSGVAKNIQYF. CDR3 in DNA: TGTGCCAGGGGGGGGACTAGCGGGGTAGCCAAAAACATTCAGTACTTC.

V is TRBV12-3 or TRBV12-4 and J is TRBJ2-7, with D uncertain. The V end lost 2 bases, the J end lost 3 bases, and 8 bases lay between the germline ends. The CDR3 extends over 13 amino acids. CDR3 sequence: CASSLQAYYEQYF. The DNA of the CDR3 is TGTGCCAGCAGTTTACAGGCATACTACGAGCAGTACTTC.